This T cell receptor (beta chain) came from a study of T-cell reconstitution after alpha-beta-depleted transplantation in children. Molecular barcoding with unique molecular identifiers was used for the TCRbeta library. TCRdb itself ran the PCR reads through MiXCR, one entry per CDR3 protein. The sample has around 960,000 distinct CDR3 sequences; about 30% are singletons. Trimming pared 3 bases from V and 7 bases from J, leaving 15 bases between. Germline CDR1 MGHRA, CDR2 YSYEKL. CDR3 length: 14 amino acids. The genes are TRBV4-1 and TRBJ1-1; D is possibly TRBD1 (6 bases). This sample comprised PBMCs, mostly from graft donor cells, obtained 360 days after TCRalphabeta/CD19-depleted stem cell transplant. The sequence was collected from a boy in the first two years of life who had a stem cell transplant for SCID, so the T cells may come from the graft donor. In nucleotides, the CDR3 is TGCGCCAGCAGCCAGAACAGGGTTAGTAATGAAGCTTTCTTT. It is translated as CASSQNRVSNEAFF.